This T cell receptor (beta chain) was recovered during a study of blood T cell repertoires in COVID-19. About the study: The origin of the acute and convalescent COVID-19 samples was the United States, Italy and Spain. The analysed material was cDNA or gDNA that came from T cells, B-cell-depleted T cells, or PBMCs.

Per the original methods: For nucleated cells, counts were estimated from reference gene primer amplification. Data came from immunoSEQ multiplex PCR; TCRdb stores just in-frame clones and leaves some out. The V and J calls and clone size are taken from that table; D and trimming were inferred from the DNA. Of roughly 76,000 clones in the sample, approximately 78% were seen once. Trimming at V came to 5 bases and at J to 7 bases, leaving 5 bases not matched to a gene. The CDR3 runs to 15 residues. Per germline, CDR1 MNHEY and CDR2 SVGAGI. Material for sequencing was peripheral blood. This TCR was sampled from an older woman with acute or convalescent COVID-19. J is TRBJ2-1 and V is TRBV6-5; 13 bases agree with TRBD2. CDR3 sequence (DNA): TGTGCCAGCAGTAAGACTAGCGGGAGGCTAAATGAGCAGTTCTTC. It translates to CASSKTSGRLNEQFF.